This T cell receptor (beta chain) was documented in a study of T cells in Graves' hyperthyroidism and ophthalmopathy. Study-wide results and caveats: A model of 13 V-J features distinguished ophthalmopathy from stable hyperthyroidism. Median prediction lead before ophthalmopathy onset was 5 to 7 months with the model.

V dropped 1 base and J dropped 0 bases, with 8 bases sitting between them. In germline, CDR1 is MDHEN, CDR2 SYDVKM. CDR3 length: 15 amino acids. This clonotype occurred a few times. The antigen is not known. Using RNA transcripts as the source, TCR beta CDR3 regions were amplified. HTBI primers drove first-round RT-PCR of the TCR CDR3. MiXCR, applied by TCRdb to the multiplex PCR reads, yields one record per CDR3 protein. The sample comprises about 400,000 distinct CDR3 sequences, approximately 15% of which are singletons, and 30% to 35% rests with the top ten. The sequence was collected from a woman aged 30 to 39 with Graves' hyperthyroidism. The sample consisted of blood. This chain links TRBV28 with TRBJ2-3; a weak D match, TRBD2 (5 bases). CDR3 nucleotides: TGTGCCAGCAGTTTATTAGACTACAGCACAGATACGCAGTATTTT. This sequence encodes CASSLLDYSTDTQYF. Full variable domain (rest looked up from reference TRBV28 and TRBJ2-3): DVKVTQSSRYLVKRTGEKVFLECVQDMDHENMFWYRQDPGLGLRLIYFSYDVKMKEKGDIPEGYSVSREKKERFSLILESASTNQTSMYLCASSLLDYSTDTQYFGPGTRLTVL.